A single sample gave rise to the 5 T cell receptor beta chains below, sequenced in a study of blood T cell repertoires in COVID-19. The assay was immunoSEQ multiplex PCR, and TCRdb's table has in-frame clones only and misses some. Of roughly 150,000 clones listed, 87% are singletons. Material: peripheral blood. These receptors came from an elderly man with acute or convalescent COVID-19.

The rearrangement uses TRBV28 and TRBJ1-1; TRBD1 matches at 11 bases. With V trimmed by 9 bases and J by 1 base, 7 bases remained unmatched. Germline V lookup: CDR1 MDHEN, CDR2 SYDVKM. CDR3 length: 15 amino acids. CDR3 in DNA: TGTGCCAGTCCCGGGACAGGGGGATGGAACACTGAAGCTTTCTTT. The encoded protein is CASPGTGGWNTEAFF.

The chain uses TRBV7-2 and TRBJ1-5; D might be TRBD1 (5 bases). The CDR3 contains 15 residues. Between the trimmed V and J ends, which lost 1 base and 4 bases, there was a span of 11 bases. Germline-derived CDR1 and CDR2 are SGHTA and FQGNSA. The CDR3, as DNA: TGTGCCAGCAGCTTAGATCGGGGGGGTAATCAGCCCCAGCATTTT. This gives the protein CASSLDRGGNQPQHF.

A few counts support this clone. V usage is TRBV19 and J usage is TRBJ2-4, with no clear D. Per germline, CDR1 LNHDA and CDR2 SQIVND (reference sequence). Trimming left V 1 base short and J 0 bases short, with 13 bases between. CDR3 length equals 17 residues. This chain's CDR3 is CASSIGVRAVAKNIQYF. CDR3 DNA sequence: TGTGCCAGTAGTATAGGTGTACGTGCGGTAGCCAAAAACATTCAGTACTTC.

This clone was seen once. The chain carries TRBV27 and TRBJ2-3; 11 bases are shared with TRBD2. Germline loops: CDR1 MNHEY, CDR2 SMNVEV (reference sequence). Trimming took 6 bases from V and 9 from J; bases not matched to a gene: 11. The CDR3 spans 15 residues. DNA for the CDR3: TGTGCCAGCAGAGAGAAGGGACTAGCGGAGCACACGCAGTATTTT. It is translated as CASREKGLAEHTQYF.

The V and J genes are TRBV24-1 and TRBJ2-3; perhaps TRBD2 as D (5 bases). Germline assignment: CDR1 KGHDR and CDR2 SFDVKD. The CDR3 runs to 12 residues. The V and J ends lost 5 bases and 4 bases respectively, with 6 bases between them. The CDR3 nucleotides read TGTGCCACCAGTGTGAGGGCAGATACGCAGTATTTT. Translating gives CATSVRADTQYF.